The rows below give T cell receptor beta chains drawn from one sample of a study of early T cells in non-severe SARS-CoV-2 infection. A single record per CDR3 protein comes from TCRdb applying MiXCR to the 5' RACE reads. The sample has about 64,000 distinct CDR3 sequences; approximately 9.2% are singletons. Sequencing used whole blood, obtained at baseline. These receptors all come from an adult who was a healthcare worker with PCR-confirmed SARS-CoV-2 infection or an uninfected control (not recorded which). Each CDR3 is given without its conserved first and last residue. The order of the fields is V gene, D gene, CDR3 length, CDR3 protein. A D gene is named only where the DNA matches it firmly.

TRBV18 | TRBD1 | 12 | ASSHGTGGDIQY
TRBV12-3/TRBV12-4 | NA | 12 | ASSLVAGSYEQY
TRBV20-1 | NA | 9 | SAPRVTEAF
TRBV6-5 | NA | 12 | ASSQDSPWNTQY
TRBV6-1 | NA | 10 | ASSPALYEQY
TRBV29-1 | TRBD1 | 11 | SVDETGGKTQY
TRBV7-2 | TRBD2 | 14 | ASSLLAGSNYNEQF
TRBV20-1 | TRBD2 | 12 | SAIGGRGNYEQY
TRBV19 | TRBD1 | 16 | ASSSGQGEWGRHQPQH
TRBV6-5 | TRBD2 | 14 | ASSPRVAGITDTQY
TRBV18 | NA | 12 | ASSPPGLYYEQY
TRBV20-1 | NA | 14 | SARDRTRAPNEKLF
TRBV7-2 | TRBD2 | 13 | ASSSPGLASHEQF
TRBV29-1 | NA | 10 | SVEGLDGELF
TRBV20-1 | TRBD1 | 11 | SVPLQGNNEQF
TRBV20-1 | TRBD1 | 13 | SARGETGGPYEQY
TRBV10-3 | TRBD1 | 13 | AISPDRGRTDTQY
TRBV19 | NA | 10 | ASSKTNTEAF
TRBV7-9 | TRBD1 | 13 | ASSFGDRDTDTQY
TRBV5-1 | NA | 12 | ASSLTTLAETQY
TRBV7-9 | NA | 9 | ASSLREEAF
TRBV6-6 | TRBD2 | 12 | ASRRGSNGETQY
TRBV5-6 | NA | 10 | ASSSGSYGYT
TRBV5-4 | NA | 11 | ASRRDSNYGYT
TRBV3-1 | NA | 9 | ASSQGNEQF
TRBV29-1 | NA | 14 | SVEDGGFSGANVLT
TRBV5-6 | NA | 10 | ASSFVGTEAF
TRBV13 | TRBD2 | 12 | ASSFETSGSEQY
TRBV7-6 | NA | 11 | ASSENRFTEAF
TRBV5-6 | TRBD1 | 12 | ASSGQVYNSPLH
TRBV24-1 | TRBD1 | 13 | ATSDPSDRGDTQY
TRBV4-3 | NA | 16 | ASSPRETHRQYNSPLH
TRBV4-2 | NA | 11 | ASSQGRGGELF
TRBV7-2 | TRBD2 | 13 | ASSQAGVGVNEQF
TRBV7-6 | TRBD2 | 14 | ASSFGLAGTTDTQY
TRBV12-3/TRBV12-4 | TRBD1 | 10 | ASRQTGGRQY
TRBV14 | NA | 11 | ASSQDQGSKAF
TRBV4-1 | NA | 13 | ASSQASGQNYGYT
TRBV18 | NA | 10 | ASSYRVSEQY
TRBV10-3 | NA | 15 | AISDPTGQLRNYEQY
TRBV14 | NA | 13 | ASSQDLRSSYEQY
TRBV15 | NA | 13 | ATSSKDRRTDTQY
TRBV6-4 | TRBD1 | 13 | ASHKTGSGNQPQH
TRBV15 | TRBD1 | 14 | ATSRDRTGSTYEQY
TRBV20-1 | NA | 13 | SASGRRSSYNEQF
TRBV18 | NA | 11 | TSSPQQNTEAF
TRBV29-1 | NA | 10 | SVKDTFYEQY
TRBV6-6 | TRBD2 | 17 | ASRPGTSGRDRSYNEQF
TRBV19 | TRBD1 | 14 | ASSASGGGSYNEQF
TRBV6-1 | TRBD2 | 14 | ASRLAGARAYNEQF
TRBV20-1 | NA | 11 | SAAPMGAYEQY
TRBV7-9 | TRBD2 | 17 | ASSPFWSGGQGDYNEQF